This T cell receptor (beta chain) emerged from a study of post-analysis software for immune sequencing data. Study background: Some patients lacked subtype; others had relapsing-remitting, secondary progressive or progressive-relapsing disease.

Unique molecular identifiers were carried by the TCR beta cDNA libraries. From around 1 to 10 million T cells, roughly 0.5 million cDNA molecules were obtained. TCRdb re-analysed the PCR reads in MiXCR, keeping a single row per CDR3 protein. This table has hundreds of thousands of distinct CDR3 sequences, around 40% appearing once. In the case of this clonotype: Its cognate antigen is unknown.

Germline V gives CDR1 MNHEY, CDR2 SMNVEV (reference sequence). The CDR3 extends over 14 amino acids. J gave up 7 bases and V 6 bases, and 7 bases lay outside the gene matches. Findings and caveats of the study: Comparison of patients with controls showed 4 to 6 TRBV segments more frequent in patients, TRBV5-6, TRBV5-1 and TRBV20-1 among them. Analysis by F measure revealed that same-batch samples clustered strongly together. Diversity measured as normalized Chao1 was significantly lower in multiple sclerosis patients than in controls.

Material for sequencing was blood. J is TRBJ2-1 and V is TRBV27, with 9 nucleotides matching TRBD2. This receptor was obtained from a girl aged 10 to 17 with multiple sclerosis. CDR3 nucleotides: TGTGCCAGCAGACGCGGGGGGGCTATGAATGAGCAGTTCTTC. Protein sequence: CASRRGGAMNEQFF.